One sample yielded the 25 T cell receptor beta chains listed below, sequenced in a study of type 1 regulatory T cells. Each CDR3 protein is one row after TCRdb ran MiXCR on the reads. Of approximately 97,000 distinct CDR3 sequences in the sample, roughly 28% are singletons; the top ten hold 2.2%. The sequenced sample consisted of CD4+ T cells, either the whole sample or a sorted fraction (not recorded which). These receptor sequences come from a human donor in good health.

This clonotype showed up many times. The gene calls are TRBV29-1 and TRBJ2-1, with D possibly matching TRBD1 (5 bases). The length of the CDR3 is 12 residues. Germline lookup yields CDR1 SQVTM and CDR2 ANQGSEA. V lost 3 bases, J lost 15 bases, and 18 bases lay in between. The CDR3 sequence: CSVDGANWDPFF. The CDR3 coding sequence is TGCAGCGTTGATGGGGCCAACTGGGATCCGTTCTTC.

To note about this clonotype: Germline is not matched at one junction end, which may reflect a read error. The chain joins TRBV29-1 to TRBJ1-1; no definite D call. The germline V gene has CDR1 SQVTM and CDR2 ANQGSEA. The CDR3 totals 11 residues. The CDR3 region is CIVGGPTEAFF. The DNA for the CDR3 is TGCATCGTTGGCGGACCCACTGAAGCTTTCTTT.

The J gene is TRBJ1-1, the V gene TRBV7-9, with D maybe TRBD1 (6 bases). This CDR3 has 14 residues. The V gene lost 5 bases and the J gene lost 4 bases, with 14 bases spanning the gap. The germline V gene encodes CDR1 SEHNR and CDR2 FQNEAQ (reference sequence). CDR3 region: CASSQGHRGTEAFF. The CDR3 DNA is TGTGCCAGCAGCCAGGGACACCGGGGCACTGAAGCTTTCTTT.

The sample holds a few counts of this clonotype. This chain links TRBV7-2 with TRBJ2-1; D might be TRBD1 or TRBD2, each matching 5 bases. This CDR3 has 13 residues. Germline V gives CDR1 SGHTA, CDR2 FQGNSA. V gave up 6 bases and J gave up 10 bases, with 16 bases separating them. Written as DNA, the CDR3 is TGTGCCAGCAGACTGGGGGAAGCAAAGGAGCAGTTCTTC. Amino acid sequence: CASRLGEAKEQFF.

A few counts support this clonotype. The V call is TRBV20-1, the J call TRBJ2-2, with 7 bases lining up with TRBD1. Germline trimming cut 2 bases from V and 1 base from J; bases unmatched to any gene: 7. Germline CDR1 and CDR2: DFQATT and SNEGSKA (reference sequence). The CDR3 runs 16 residues. CDR3 residues: CSARKQGILNTGELFF. DNA for the CDR3: TGCAGTGCTAGAAAACAGGGGATTTTGAACACCGGGGAGCTGTTTTTT.

This clonotype has a handful of counts. V and J are TRBV3-1 and TRBJ1-2; tentatively, D is TRBD1 (5 bases). The CDR3 has 14 amino acids. Looked up from germline, CDR1 is LGHDT and CDR2 is YNNKEL (reference sequence). The V and J ends lost 1 base and 4 bases respectively, with 10 bases between them. The CDR3, as DNA: TGTGCCAGCAGCCAAGGGGAGGGGCTCTATGGCTACACCTTC. It is translated as CASSQGEGLYGYTF.

This clonotype was detected a few times. The rearrangement uses TRBV9 and TRBJ1-5; 7 bases are a match to TRBD1. The CDR3 is 15 amino acids. The ends lost 2 bases at V and 3 bases at J; junction bases unmatched: 5. Germline CDR1 reads SGDLS; CDR2 reads YYNGEE. CDR3 nucleotides: TGTGCCAGCAGCGTGTCGGGACAGATCAATCAGCCCCAGCATTTT. Amino acids: CASSVSGQINQPQHF.

The chain links TRBV12-3 or TRBV12-4 to TRBJ2-2, with D possibly TRBD2 on 6 matching bases. This CDR3 has 15 amino acids. Trimming cost V 3 bases and J 4 bases, with 12 bases left between them. The CDR3, as DNA: TGTGCCAGCAGTTTGGGGGGAGCGCTCACCGGGGAGCTGTTTTTT. It encodes CASSLGGALTGELFF.

CDR3 nucleotide sequence: TGTGCCAGCAGCCAAGATATCAGATCCTACGAGCAGTACTTC. It yields the protein CASSQDIRSYEQYF. The genes are TRBV3-1 and TRBJ2-7; D ambiguous. The V end lost 0 bases, the J end lost 1 base, and 7 bases lay between the germline ends. The CDR3 is 14 residues long. CDR1 is LGHDT and CDR2 is YNNKEL in the germline V gene (reference sequence).

This clonotype was seen only a few times. The chain couples TRBV7-9 to TRBJ2-3; D may be TRBD1 (6 bases). This CDR3 comprises 16 residues. The germline V gene has CDR1 SEHNR and CDR2 FQNEAQ (reference sequence). Trimming left V 5 bases short and J 2 bases short, with 17 bases between. The CDR3 reads CASSISPGTITDTQYF. DNA of the CDR3: TGTGCCAGCAGCATTTCTCCCGGGACAATCACAGATACGCAGTATTTT.

The V call is TRBV4-2, the J call TRBJ1-6; 8 bases match TRBD1. CDR3 length equals 15 residues. The V and J ends lost 0 bases and 8 bases, in that order; junction bases with no gene match: 3. CDR1 is LGHNA and CDR2 is YNFKEQ in the germline V gene. The CDR3 spells CASSQEDRDDSPLHF. The CDR3, as DNA: TGTGCCAGCAGCCAAGAGGACAGGGATGATTCACCCCTCCACTTT.

The V call is TRBV7-8, the J call TRBJ2-5; possibly TRBD2 for D (6 bases). CDR1 and CDR2 (germline): SGHVS, FQNEAQ. Between the trimmed V and J ends, which lost 3 bases and 5 bases, there was a span of 16 bases. This CDR3 is built from 15 residues. CDR3 DNA sequence: TGTGCCAGCAGCTTTGAAGACAATGGAGGGGAGACCCAGTACTTC. It translates to CASSFEDNGGETQYF.

The CDR3 nucleotides are TGTGCTAGTGGTTTAACAGGGGTCGGTAACTATGGCTACACCTTC. Translation: CASGLTGVGNYGYTF. This chain uses TRBV12-5 with TRBJ1-2, with 7 bases that match TRBD1. The trim removed 3 bases at V and 1 base at J, leaving 5 bases unmatched. Germline values: CDR1 LGHNT, CDR2 FRNRAP. The CDR3 length is 15 residues.

The chain has TRBV7-2 and TRBJ1-5, with 9 bases matching TRBD1. Germline-derived CDR1 and CDR2 are SGHTA and FQGNSA. CDR3 length: 20 amino acids. The V and J ends lost 5 bases and 6 bases, in that order; junction bases with no gene match: 23. CDR3 sequence reads: CASSQERKNLGTGRGQPQHF. The DNA of the CDR3 is TGTGCCAGCAGCCAAGAGCGAAAAAACCTCGGGACAGGGAGGGGTCAGCCCCAGCATTTT.

In this sample, this clonotype turned up a few times. V and J are TRBV5-6 and TRBJ1-5, with D possibly TRBD1 on 5 matching bases. The length of the CDR3 is 15 residues. The germline V gene has CDR1 SGHDT and CDR2 YYEEEE. V dropped 1 base and J dropped 5 bases, with 13 bases sitting between them. This chain's CDR3 is CASSLSRREDQPQHF. The CDR3 nucleotides read TGTGCCAGCAGCTTGAGCCGCAGGGAGGATCAGCCCCAGCATTTT.

The V gene is TRBV5-1, the J gene TRBJ2-1; D gene uncertain. The germline V and J ends were trimmed by 7 bases and 4 bases, with 12 bases remaining between them. Germline V gene sequence: CDR1 SGHRS, CDR2 YFSETQ. The CDR3 loop spans 13 amino acids. CDR3 DNA: TGCGCCAGCCGGCCCGAGCATTACAATGAGCAGTTCTTC. Its protein product is CASRPEHYNEQFF.

This clonotype was found once. V usage is TRBV29-1 and J usage is TRBJ2-3; 7 positions agree with TRBD2. The germline CDR1 and CDR2 sequences are SQVTM and ANQGSEA. This CDR3 is 12 amino acids long. With 4 bases clipped from V and 6 bases from J, the junction kept 4 bases outside the gene matches. The CDR3 sequence is CSVGGGVDTQYF. For the CDR3, the DNA is TGCAGCGTTGGCGGGGGTGTGGATACGCAGTATTTT.

The rearrangement links TRBV7-8 to TRBJ2-1; TRBD2 matches at 10 bases. Trimming removed 4 bases from V and 4 bases from J; junction bases left unmatched: 7. The CDR3 loop spans 16 amino acids. The germline V gene encodes CDR1 SGHVS and CDR2 FQNEAQ. CDR3 in DNA: TGTGCCAGCAGCTCCATGACTAGCGGGCGTTACAATGAGCAGTTCTTC. The encoded protein is CASSSMTSGRYNEQFF.

This chain joins TRBV3-1 and TRBJ1-5; D may be TRBD1 (5 bases). The germline CDR1 and CDR2 sequences are LGHDT and YNNKEL (reference sequence). V lost 1 base, J lost 10 bases, and 17 bases lay in between. The CDR3 has 15 residues. DNA of the CDR3: TGTGCCAGCAGCCAAGGCTTGGGGGGGACTAATCCCCAGCATTTT. Protein: CASSQGLGGTNPQHF.

The J gene is TRBJ2-1, the V gene TRBV19; D not resolved. The CDR3 contains 16 residues. V lost 6 bases to trimming and J lost 4 bases, with 19 bases between them. CDR1 is LNHDA, CDR2 SQIVND, per germline (reference sequence). The CDR3 protein is CASRAPGALIYNEQFF. Written as DNA, the CDR3 is TGTGCCAGTAGGGCGCCGGGCGCGCTAATTTACAATGAGCAGTTCTTC.

This rearrangement joins TRBV20-1 to TRBJ2-1; TRBD2 agrees at 11 bases. The CDR3 loop spans 13 amino acids. After removal of 6 bases from V and 9 bases from J, the junction contained 7 bases not matched to a gene. Germline loops: CDR1 DFQATT, CDR2 SNEGSKA (reference sequence). The CDR3 nucleotides are TGCAGTGCGCCGTTAGCGGGAGGGGTTGAGCAGTTCTTC. Translated, it gives CSAPLAGGVEQFF.

The V gene is TRBV19, the J gene TRBJ1-5, with 8 bases matching TRBD1. Germline V gives CDR1 LNHDA, CDR2 SQIVND (reference sequence). The length of the CDR3 is 14 residues. V shed 9 bases, J shed 5 bases, and the junction held 9 bases outside the gene matches. The CDR3 loop is CASRRGQGDQPQHF. The CDR3 DNA reads as TGTGCCAGCCGGCGCGGACAGGGAGATCAGCCCCAGCATTTT.

The V and J genes are TRBV11-2 and TRBJ1-3, with 7 bases identical to TRBD1. The V and J ends lost 5 bases and 2 bases, in that order; junction bases with no gene match: 6. The germline gives CDR1 SGHAT, CDR2 FQNNGV. This CDR3 has 15 amino acids. The CDR3 DNA is TGTGCCAGCAGCCTCCTGACAGGGACTGGAAACACCATATATTTT. Translated: CASSLLTGTGNTIYF.

V usage is TRBV11-1 and J usage is TRBJ2-1, with 7 bases aligning to TRBD2. From germline, CDR1 is SGHAT and CDR2 FQDESV (reference sequence). The length of the CDR3 is 15 residues. V trimming: 7 bases; J trimming: 1 base; junction bases outside the gene matches: 7. As DNA, the CDR3 is TGTGCCAGCACCGCGGGAGTCTGGTCCTACAATGAGCAGTTCTTC. Protein product: CASTAGVWSYNEQFF.

J is TRBJ2-5 and V is TRBV6-6; 7 bases are shared with TRBD1. CDR1 is MNHNY, CDR2 SVGAGI, per germline (reference sequence). The CDR3 runs to 15 residues. The trim removed 5 bases at V and 5 bases at J, leaving 11 bases unmatched. CDR3 amino acids: CASSRGQRARETQYF. CDR3 in DNA: TGTGCCAGCAGTAGGGGACAGAGGGCCCGGGAGACCCAGTACTTC.